This T cell receptor (beta chain) is from a study of tumor and adjacent non-tumor tissue in lung cancer. A modified ARM-PCR protocol with three rounds of nested PCR amplified TCRbeta. TCRdb reprocessed the multiplex PCR reads via MiXCR and lists one record per CDR3 protein. The sample consists of roughly 48,000 distinct CDR3 sequences, around 67% of them appearing once. This clonotype is medium-sized (0.01 to 0.1%). Antigen unknown. Study-wide findings and caveats: Tumor TCR diversity, when higher, was linked to shorter survival.

RNA was extracted from bulk tissue without any cell sorting. The normal lung tissue was taken more than 3 cm from the tumor edge. Germline V CDR1 and CDR2: SGHNT, YENEEA. The CDR3 extends over 14 amino acids. V was shortened by 3 bases and J by 5 bases, with 11 bases between the two germline ends. This chain joins TRBV11-3 and TRBJ2-1; D perhaps matches TRBD1 (6 bases). The specimen was distant non-tumor lung tissue. This TCR was sampled from a woman in her seventies with non-small cell lung cancer. Here the CDR3 DNA reads TGTGCCAGCAGCTTGGGGTCAGGGGACAATGAGCAGTTCTTC. This sequence encodes CASSLGSGDNEQFF.